This TCR beta chain was sequenced for a study of blood T cell repertoires in COVID-19. Study at large: Nucleic acid was either cDNA or gDNA, and it came from T cells, B-cell-depleted T cells, or PBMCs.

Sequencing used immunoSEQ multiplex PCR; TCRdb keeps in-frame clones, though not all of them. Of under 150,000 clones in the sample, around 78% were seen once. The ends were cut back, 8 bases at V and 8 bases at J, with 12 bases in the middle. Germline CDR1 is SGHAT and CDR2 is FQNNGV. The length of the CDR3 is 12 residues. The chain has TRBV11-2 and TRBJ2-2; possible D gene TRBD2, 7 bases. This sequence was found in a human donor in a cohort sampled during active COVID-19. The source material was peripheral blood. The CDR3 bases are TGTGCCAGCGGGGGGGCGAGTGGGGAGCTGTTTTTT. Translation: CASGGASGELFF.